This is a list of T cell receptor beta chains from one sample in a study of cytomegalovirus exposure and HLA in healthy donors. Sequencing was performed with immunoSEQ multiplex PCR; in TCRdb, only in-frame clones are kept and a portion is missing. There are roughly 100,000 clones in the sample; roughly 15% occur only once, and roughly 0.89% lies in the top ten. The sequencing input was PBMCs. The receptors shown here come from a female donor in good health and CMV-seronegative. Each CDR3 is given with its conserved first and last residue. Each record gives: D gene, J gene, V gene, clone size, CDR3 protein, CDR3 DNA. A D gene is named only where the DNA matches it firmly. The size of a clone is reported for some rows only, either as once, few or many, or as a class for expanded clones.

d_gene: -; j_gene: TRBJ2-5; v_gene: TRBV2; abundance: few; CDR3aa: CASRKALGDKSQETQYF; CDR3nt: TGTGCCAGCAGGAAAGCATTAGGGGACAAATCCCAAGAGACCCAGTACTTC
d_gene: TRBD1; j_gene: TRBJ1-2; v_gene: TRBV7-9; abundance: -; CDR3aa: CASSLGQGSYGYTF; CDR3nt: TGTGCCAGCAGCTTAGGACAGGGCTCCTATGGCTACACCTTC
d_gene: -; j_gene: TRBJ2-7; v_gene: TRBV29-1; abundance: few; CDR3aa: CSGTQSYEQYF; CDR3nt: TGCAGCGGCACACAATCCTACGAGCAGTACTTC
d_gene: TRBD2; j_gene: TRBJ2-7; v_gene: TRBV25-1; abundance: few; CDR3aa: CASSRTSGVYEQYF; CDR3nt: TGTGCCAGCAGCCGGACTAGCGGAGTCTACGAGCAGTACTTC
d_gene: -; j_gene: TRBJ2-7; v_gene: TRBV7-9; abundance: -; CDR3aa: CASSPGVSGYEQYF; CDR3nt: TGTGCCAGCAGCCCCGGGGTTAGCGGCTACGAGCAGTACTTC
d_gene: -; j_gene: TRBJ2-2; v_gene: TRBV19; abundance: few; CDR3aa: CASSTLPYGGVGELFF; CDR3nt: TGTGCCAGTAGTACACTCCCGTATGGGGGCGTCGGGGAGCTGTTTTTT
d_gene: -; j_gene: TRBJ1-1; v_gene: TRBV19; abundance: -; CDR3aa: CASSIAPRVNTEAFF; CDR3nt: TGTGCCAGTAGTATAGCCCCTCGGGTGAACACTGAAGCTTTCTTT
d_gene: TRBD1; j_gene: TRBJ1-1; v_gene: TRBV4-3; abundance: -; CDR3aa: CASSQATGVNTEAFF; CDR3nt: TGCGCCAGCAGCCAAGCGACAGGGGTGAACACTGAAGCTTTCTTT
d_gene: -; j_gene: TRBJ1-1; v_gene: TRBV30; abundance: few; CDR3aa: CASKDRRMNTEAFF; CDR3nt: TGTGCCTCCAAAGACAGGCGCATGAACACTGAAGCTTTCTTT
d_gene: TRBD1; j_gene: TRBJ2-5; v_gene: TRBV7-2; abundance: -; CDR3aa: CASSLAADRVGETQYF; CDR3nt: TGTGCCAGCAGCTTAGCGGCCGACAGGGTGGGAGAGACCCAGTACTTC
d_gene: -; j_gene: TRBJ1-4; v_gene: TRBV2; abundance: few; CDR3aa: CASRLGRNEKLFF; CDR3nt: TGTGCCAGCAGGCTGGGCAGGAATGAAAAACTGTTTTTT
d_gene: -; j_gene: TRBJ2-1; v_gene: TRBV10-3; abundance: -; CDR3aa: CAISGQINEQFF; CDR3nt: TGTGCCATCAGCGGACAAATCAATGAGCAGTTCTTC
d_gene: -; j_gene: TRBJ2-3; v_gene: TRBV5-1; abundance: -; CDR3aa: CASKLQGTSTDTQYF; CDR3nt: TGCGCCAGCAAATTACAGGGGACTAGCACAGATACGCAGTATTTT
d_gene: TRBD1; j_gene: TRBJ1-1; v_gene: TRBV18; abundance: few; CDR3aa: CASSPVQGRNTEAFF; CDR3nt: TGTGCCAGCTCACCGGTACAGGGGCGGAACACTGAAGCTTTCTTT
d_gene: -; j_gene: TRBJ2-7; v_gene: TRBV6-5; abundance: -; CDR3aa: CASQTRGSYEQYF; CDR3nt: TGTGCCAGCCAGACTAGAGGGAGCTACGAGCAGTACTTC
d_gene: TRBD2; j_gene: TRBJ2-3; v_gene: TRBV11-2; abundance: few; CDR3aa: CASSLGLAGGRWDTQYF; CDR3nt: TGTGCCAGCAGCTTGGGACTAGCGGGGGGGCGATGGGATACGCAGTATTTT
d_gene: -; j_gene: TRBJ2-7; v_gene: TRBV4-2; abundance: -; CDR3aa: CASSLEAQSSYEQYF; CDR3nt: TGTGCCAGCAGCCTTGAGGCTCAGAGCTCCTACGAGCAGTACTTC
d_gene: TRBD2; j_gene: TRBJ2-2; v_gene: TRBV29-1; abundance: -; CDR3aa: CSVGGIAGGGTGELFF; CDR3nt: TGCAGCGTTGGGGGGATAGCGGGAGGAGGCACCGGGGAGCTGTTTTTT
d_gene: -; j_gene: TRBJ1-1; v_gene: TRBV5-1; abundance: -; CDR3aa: CASSLGYRGALNTEAFF; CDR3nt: TGCGCCAGCAGCTTGGGTTATCGCGGGGCCCTGAACACTGAAGCTTTCTTT
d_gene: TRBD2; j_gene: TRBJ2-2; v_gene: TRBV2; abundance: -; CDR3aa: CASSEGLAGGNTGELFF; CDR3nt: TGTGCCAGCAGCGAGGGACTAGCGGGCGGGAACACCGGGGAGCTGTTTTTT
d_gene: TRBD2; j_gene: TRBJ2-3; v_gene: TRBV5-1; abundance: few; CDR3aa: CASSTGTRSDTQYF; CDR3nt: TGCGCCAGCAGCACCGGGACTAGATCAGATACGCAGTATTTT
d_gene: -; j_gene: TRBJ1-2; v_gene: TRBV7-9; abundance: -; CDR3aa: CASSLGYVNYGYTF; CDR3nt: TGTGCCAGCAGCTTAGGCTACGTTAACTATGGCTACACCTTC
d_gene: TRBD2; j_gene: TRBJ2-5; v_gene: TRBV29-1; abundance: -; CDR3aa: CSVEEGTINQETQYF; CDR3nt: TGCAGCGTTGAAGAGGGGACTATCAATCAAGAGACCCAGTACTTC
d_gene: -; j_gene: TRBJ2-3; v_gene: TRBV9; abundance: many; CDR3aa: CASSVAVGGNTDTQYF; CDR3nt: TGTGCCAGCAGCGTAGCGGTAGGAGGGAACACAGATACGCAGTATTTT
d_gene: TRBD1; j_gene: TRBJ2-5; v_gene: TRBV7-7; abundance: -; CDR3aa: CASSEDRGHETQYF; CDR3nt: TGTGCTAGCAGCGAGGACAGGGGACACGAGACCCAGTACTTC
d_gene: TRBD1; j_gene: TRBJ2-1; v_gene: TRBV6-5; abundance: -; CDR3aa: CATSDRDHNEQFF; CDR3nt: TGTGCCACCTCGGACAGGGACCACAATGAGCAGTTCTTC
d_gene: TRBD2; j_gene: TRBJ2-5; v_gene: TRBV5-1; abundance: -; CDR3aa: CASSLASGGALGTQYF; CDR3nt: TGCGCCAGCAGCTTGGCGAGCGGGGGGGCCTTGGGGACCCAGTACTTC
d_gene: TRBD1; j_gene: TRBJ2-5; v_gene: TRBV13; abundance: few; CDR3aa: CASSLVGQGVRHETQYF; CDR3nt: TGTGCCAGCAGCTTAGTGGGACAGGGGGTAAGACACGAGACCCAGTACTTC